This T cell receptor beta chain was observed in a study of blood T cell repertoires in COVID-19. For the study at large: T cells, B-cell-depleted T cells, or PBMCs provided the cDNA or gDNA that served as material.

This CDR3 spans 16 amino acids. Trimming at V came to 7 bases and at J to 5 bases, leaving 12 bases not matched to a gene. Germline assignment: CDR1 LNHDA and CDR2 SQIVND (reference sequence). This clone was counted a few times. Assay used: immunoSEQ multiplex PCR; TCRdb lists only in-frame clones, some missing. The sample lists 48,000 or so clones, approximately 90% occurring once. This sequence joins TRBV19 and TRBJ1-1, with 11 positions matching TRBD1. The receptor was derived from a woman older than 75 with COVID-19, enrolled during active disease. Source material: peripheral blood. As DNA, the CDR3 is TGTGCCAGTAATCCGGGACAGGGGGTGAGTAGGACTGAAGCTTTCTTT. Its translation: CASNPGQGVSRTEAFF. Full variable domain (outside the CDR3, taken from reference TRBV19 and TRBJ1-1): DGGITQSPKYLFRKEGQNVTLSCEQNLNHDAMYWYRQDPGQGLRLIYYSQIVNDFQKGDIAEGYSVSREKKESFPLTVTSAQKNPTAFYLCASNPGQGVSRTEAFFGQGTRLTVV.